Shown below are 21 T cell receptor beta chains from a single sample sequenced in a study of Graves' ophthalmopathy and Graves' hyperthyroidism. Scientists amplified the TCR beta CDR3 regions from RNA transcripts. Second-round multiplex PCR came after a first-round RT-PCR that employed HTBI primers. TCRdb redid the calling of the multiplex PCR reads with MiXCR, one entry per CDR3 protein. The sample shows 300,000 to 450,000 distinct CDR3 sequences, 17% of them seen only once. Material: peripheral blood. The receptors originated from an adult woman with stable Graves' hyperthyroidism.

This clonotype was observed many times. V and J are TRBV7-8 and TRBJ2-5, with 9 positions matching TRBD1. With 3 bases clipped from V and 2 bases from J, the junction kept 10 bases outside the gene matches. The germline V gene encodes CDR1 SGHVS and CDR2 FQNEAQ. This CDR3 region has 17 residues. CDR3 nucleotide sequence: TGTGCCAGCAGCTTTTCGGGACAGGGTTTTGCACAAGAGACCCAGTACTTC. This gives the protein CASSFSGQGFAQETQYF.

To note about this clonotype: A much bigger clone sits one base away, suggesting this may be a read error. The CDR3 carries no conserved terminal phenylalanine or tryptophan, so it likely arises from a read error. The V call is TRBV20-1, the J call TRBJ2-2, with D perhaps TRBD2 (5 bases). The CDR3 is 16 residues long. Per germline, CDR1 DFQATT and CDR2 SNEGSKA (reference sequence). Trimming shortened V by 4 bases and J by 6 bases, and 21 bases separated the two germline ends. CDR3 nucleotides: TGCAGTGCTAAGAGGTTAGGACTCGTCGCCCCCGGGGAGCTGTTTTTG. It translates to CSAKRLGLVAPGELFL.

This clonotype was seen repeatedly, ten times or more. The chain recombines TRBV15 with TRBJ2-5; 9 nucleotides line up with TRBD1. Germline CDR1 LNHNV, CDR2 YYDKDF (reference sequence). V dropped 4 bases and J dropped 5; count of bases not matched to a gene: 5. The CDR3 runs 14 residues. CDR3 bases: TGTGCCACCAGCAAGACAGGGGGGGGTGAGACCCAGTACTTC. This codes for CATSKTGGGETQYF.

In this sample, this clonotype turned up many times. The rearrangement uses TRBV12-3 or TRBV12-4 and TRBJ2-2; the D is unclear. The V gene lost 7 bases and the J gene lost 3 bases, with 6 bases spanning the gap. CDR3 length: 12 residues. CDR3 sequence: CASTPHTGELFF. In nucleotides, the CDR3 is TGTGCCAGCACCCCTCACACCGGGGAGCTGTTTTTT.

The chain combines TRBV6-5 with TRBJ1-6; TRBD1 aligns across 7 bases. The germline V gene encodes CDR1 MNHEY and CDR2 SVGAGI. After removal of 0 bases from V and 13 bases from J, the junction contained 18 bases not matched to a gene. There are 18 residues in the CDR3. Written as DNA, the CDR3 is TGTGCCAGCAGTTACTCAATTTGGGCAGGGGGGGACCTGGCGCCCCTCCACTTT. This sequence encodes CASSYSIWAGGDLAPLHF.

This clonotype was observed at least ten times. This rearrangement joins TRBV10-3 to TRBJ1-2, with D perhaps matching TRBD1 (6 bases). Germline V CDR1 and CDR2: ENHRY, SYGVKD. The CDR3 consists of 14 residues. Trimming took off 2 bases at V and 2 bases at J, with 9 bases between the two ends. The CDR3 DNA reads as TGTGCCATCAGTGAGGTGCAGGGGAACTATGGCTACACCTTC. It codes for CAISEVQGNYGYTF.

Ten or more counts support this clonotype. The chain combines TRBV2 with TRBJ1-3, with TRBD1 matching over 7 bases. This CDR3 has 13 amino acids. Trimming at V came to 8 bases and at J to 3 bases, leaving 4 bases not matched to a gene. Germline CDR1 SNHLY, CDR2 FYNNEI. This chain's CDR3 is CASLQGFGNTIYF. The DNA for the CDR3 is TGTGCCAGCCTACAGGGGTTTGGAAACACCATATATTTT.

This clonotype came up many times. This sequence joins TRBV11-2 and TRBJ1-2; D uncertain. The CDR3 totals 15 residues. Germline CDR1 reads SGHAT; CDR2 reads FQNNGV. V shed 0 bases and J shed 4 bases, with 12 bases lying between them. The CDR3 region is CASSLDGTGIYGYTF. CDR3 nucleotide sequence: TGTGCCAGCAGCTTAGATGGTACCGGGATCTATGGCTACACCTTC.

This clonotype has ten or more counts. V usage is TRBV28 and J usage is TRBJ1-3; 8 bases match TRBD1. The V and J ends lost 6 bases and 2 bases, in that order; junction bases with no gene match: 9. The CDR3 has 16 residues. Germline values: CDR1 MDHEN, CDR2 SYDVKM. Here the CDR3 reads CASSSPTGQAGNTIYF. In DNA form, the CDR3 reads TGTGCCAGCAGCTCCCCAACGGGACAGGCTGGAAACACCATATATTTT.

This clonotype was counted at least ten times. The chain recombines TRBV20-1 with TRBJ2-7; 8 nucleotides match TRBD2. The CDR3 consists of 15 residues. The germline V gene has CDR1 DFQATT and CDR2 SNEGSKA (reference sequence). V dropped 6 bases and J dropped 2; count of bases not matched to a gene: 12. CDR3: CSARFRGGHPYEQYF. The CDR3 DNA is TGCAGTGCCAGATTTCGGGGGGGCCATCCCTACGAGCAGTACTTC.

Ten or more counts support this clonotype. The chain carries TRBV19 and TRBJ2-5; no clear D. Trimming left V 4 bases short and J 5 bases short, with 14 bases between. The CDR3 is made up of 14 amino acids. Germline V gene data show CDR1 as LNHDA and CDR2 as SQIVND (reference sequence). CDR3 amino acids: CASSTSRTQETQYF. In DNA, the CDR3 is TGTGCCAGTAGTACCTCTAGGACCCAGGAGACCCAGTACTTC. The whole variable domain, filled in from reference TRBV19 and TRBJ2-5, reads DGGITQSPKYLFRKEGQNVTLSCEQNLNHDAMYWYRQDPGQGLRLIYYSQIVNDFQKGDIAEGYSVSREKKESFPLTVTSAQKNPTAFYLCASSTSRTQETQYFGPGTRLLVL.

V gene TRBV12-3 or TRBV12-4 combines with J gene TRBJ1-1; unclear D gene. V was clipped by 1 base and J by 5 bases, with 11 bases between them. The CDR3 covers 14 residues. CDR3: CASSLGIAGTEAFF. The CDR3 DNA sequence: TGTGCCAGCAGTTTAGGCATTGCGGGAACTGAAGCTTTCTTT.

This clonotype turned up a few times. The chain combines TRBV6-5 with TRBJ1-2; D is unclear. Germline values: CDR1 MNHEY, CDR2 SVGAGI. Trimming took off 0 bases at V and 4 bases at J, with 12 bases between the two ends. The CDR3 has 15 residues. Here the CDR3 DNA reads TGTGCCAGCAGTTACTCGGATGGAGGGAGCTATGGCTACACCTTC. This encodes CASSYSDGGSYGYTF.

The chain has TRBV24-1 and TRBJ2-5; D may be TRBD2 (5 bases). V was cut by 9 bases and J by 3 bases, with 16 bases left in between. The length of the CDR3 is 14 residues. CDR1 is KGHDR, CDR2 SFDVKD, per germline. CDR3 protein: CATSTGKDKETQYF. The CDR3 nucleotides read TGTGCCACCTCTACCGGGAAAGACAAAGAGACCCAGTACTTC.

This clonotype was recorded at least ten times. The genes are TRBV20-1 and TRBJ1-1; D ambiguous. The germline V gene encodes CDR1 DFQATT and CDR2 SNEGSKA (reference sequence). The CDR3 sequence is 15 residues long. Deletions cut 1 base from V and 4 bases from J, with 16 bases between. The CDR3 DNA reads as TGCAGTGCTAGAGGAGTCCGCGGGCTAGGCACTGAAGCTTTCTTT. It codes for CSARGVRGLGTEAFF.

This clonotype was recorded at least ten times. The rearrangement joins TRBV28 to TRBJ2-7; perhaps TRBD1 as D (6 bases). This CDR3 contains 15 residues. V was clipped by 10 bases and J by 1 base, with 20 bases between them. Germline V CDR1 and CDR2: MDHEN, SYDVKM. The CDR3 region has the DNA TGTGCCACCCAGTTATGGCAGGGGAGTTCCTACGAGCAGTACTTC. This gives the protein CATQLWQGSSYEQYF. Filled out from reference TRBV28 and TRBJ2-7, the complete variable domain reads DVKVTQSSRYLVKRTGEKVFLECVQDMDHENMFWYRQDPGLGLRLIYFSYDVKMKEKGDIPEGYSVSREKKERFSLILESASTNQTSMYLCATQLWQGSSYEQYFGPGTRLTVT.

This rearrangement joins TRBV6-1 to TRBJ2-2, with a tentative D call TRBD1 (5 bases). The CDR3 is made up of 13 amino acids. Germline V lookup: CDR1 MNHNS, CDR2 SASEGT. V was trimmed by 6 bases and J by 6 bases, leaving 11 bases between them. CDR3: CASSSDSSGELFF. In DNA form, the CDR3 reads TGTGCCAGCAGCTCTGACAGTTCCGGGGAGCTGTTTTTT.

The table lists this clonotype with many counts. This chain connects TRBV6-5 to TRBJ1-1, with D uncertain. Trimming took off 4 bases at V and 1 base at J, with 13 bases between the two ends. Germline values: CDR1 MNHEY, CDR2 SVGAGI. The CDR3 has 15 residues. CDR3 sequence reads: CASSFSNSPNTEAFF. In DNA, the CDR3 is TGTGCCAGCAGTTTTTCCAATAGCCCGAACACTGAAGCTTTCTTT.

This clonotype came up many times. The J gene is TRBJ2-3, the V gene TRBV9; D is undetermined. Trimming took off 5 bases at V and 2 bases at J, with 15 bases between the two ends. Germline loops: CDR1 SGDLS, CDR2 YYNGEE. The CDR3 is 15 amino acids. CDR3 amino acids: CASSKRPADTDTQYF. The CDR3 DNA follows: TGTGCCAGCAGTAAGAGACCGGCCGACACAGATACGCAGTATTTT.

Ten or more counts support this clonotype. CDR3 DNA sequence: TGTGCCAGTAGTTCCTTAACGACTAGAAACGAGCAGTACTTC. Its translation: CASSSLTTRNEQYF. The J gene is TRBJ2-7, the V gene TRBV19, with D possibly TRBD2 on 6 matching bases. CDR1 is LNHDA, CDR2 SQIVND, per germline (reference sequence). V gave up 5 bases and J gave up 5 bases, with 16 bases separating them. The CDR3 runs to 14 residues. The full variable domain, completed using reference TRBV19 and TRBJ2-7, is DGGITQSPKYLFRKEGQNVTLSCEQNLNHDAMYWYRQDPGQGLRLIYYSQIVNDFQKGDIAEGYSVSREKKESFPLTVTSAQKNPTAFYLCASSSLTTRNEQYFGPGTRLTVT.

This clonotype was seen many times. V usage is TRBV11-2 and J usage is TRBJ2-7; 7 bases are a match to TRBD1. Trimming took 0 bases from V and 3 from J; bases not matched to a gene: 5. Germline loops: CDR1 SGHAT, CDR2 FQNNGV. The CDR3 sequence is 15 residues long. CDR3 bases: TGTGCCAGCAGCTTAGAGAGGGACAGTTACTACGAGCAGTACTTC. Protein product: CASSLERDSYYEQYF.